The clone carrying this T cell receptor beta chain was seen repeatedly, ten times or more. Germline CDR1 reads SGHVS; CDR2 reads FQNEAQ. Trimming took off 3 bases at V and 9 bases at J, with 29 bases between the two ends. The CDR3 sequence is 18 residues long. This entry belongs to a study of spatial heterogeneity in lung cancer. TCRdb redid the calling of the 5' RACE reads with MiXCR, one entry per CDR3 protein. The table records tens of thousands of distinct CDR3 sequences, over 5.5% of them present only once. The time point: sample taken at primary tumor resection. Whole RNA, isolated from tumor, nontumor lung or frozen PBMC, was sequenced without prior sorting.

The input for sequencing was PBMCs, taken at surgery. This sequence originates from a female donor with early-stage non-small cell lung cancer. The rearrangement links TRBV7-8 to TRBJ2-5; possibly TRBD2 for D (6 bases). CDR3 nucleotide sequence: TGTGCCAGCAGCTTGGGCGTAAGAAGCGCTCGGGGGTCCGTGGCCCAGTACTTC. Residues: CASSLGVRSARGSVAQYF.